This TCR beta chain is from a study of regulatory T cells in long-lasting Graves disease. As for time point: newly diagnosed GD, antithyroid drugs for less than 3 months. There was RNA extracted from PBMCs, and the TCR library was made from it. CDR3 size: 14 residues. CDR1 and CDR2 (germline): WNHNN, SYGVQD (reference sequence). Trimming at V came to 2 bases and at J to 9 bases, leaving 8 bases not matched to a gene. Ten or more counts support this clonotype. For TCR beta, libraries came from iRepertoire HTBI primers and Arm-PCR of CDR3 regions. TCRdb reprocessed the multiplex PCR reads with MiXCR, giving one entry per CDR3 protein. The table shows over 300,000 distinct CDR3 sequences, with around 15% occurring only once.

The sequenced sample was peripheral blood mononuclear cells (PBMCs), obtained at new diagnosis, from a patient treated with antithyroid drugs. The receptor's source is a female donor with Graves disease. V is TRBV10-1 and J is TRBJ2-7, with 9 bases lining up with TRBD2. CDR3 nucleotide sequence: TGCGCCAGCAGTGAGAGACTAGCGGCACCTGGGCAGTACTTC. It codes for CASSERLAAPGQYF.